This entry lists 27 T cell receptor beta chains sequenced from one sample in a study of blood T cell repertoires in COVID-19. The assay was immunoSEQ multiplex PCR, and TCRdb's table has in-frame clones only and misses some. This sample carries about 140,000 clones, around 84% of them seen once, and the ten largest clones take 7% to 10%. Source material: peripheral blood. The receptors originated from a woman aged 55-69 years with acute or convalescent COVID-19.

The chain carries TRBV14 and TRBJ2-3, with D perhaps TRBD1 (5 bases). The V and J ends lost 3 bases and 3 bases respectively, with 7 bases between them. CDR1 SGHDN and CDR2 FVKESK come from the germline V gene. The CDR3 runs to 13 residues. The DNA of the CDR3 is TGTGCCAGCAGCCAGGGGCGAACAGATACGCAGTATTTT. It encodes CASSQGRTDTQYF.

V is TRBV9 and J is TRBJ2-3, with TRBD2 identical over 7 bases. The CDR3 length is 17 residues. In germline, CDR1 is SGDLS, CDR2 YYNGEE. V shed 4 bases, J shed 2 bases, and the junction held 13 bases outside the gene matches. In DNA, the CDR3 is TGTGCCAGCAGCCCCGACCGTGGCGGGGGTTACACAGATACGCAGTATTTT. Translated, it gives CASSPDRGGGYTDTQYF.

The V and J genes are TRBV19 and TRBJ1-4; the D is unclear. CDR3 length: 15 residues. Germline values: CDR1 LNHDA, CDR2 SQIVND (reference sequence). Trimming took 5 bases from V and 3 from J, leaving 13 bases between them. The CDR3 DNA sequence: TGTGCCAGTAGTGGGAGACGAGGGCCTAATGAAAAACTGTTTTTT. Protein: CASSGRRGPNEKLFF.

The V and J genes are TRBV2 and TRBJ1-2, with 9 bases matching TRBD1. V lost 3 bases to trimming and J lost 7 bases; unmatched junction nucleotides: 6. Germline CDR1 and CDR2: SNHLY and FYNNEI. The length of the CDR3 is 14 residues. CDR3: CASSDNRGPGGYTF. DNA for the CDR3: TGTGCCAGCAGTGATAACAGGGGGCCGGGTGGCTACACCTTC.

V usage is TRBV18 and J usage is TRBJ2-1; D ambiguous. The CDR3 runs 14 residues. Trimming removed 3 bases at V and 0 bases at J, with 6 bases between. Germline V gene sequence: CDR1 KGHSH, CDR2 LQKENI. Here the CDR3 DNA reads TGTGCCAGCTCACCGGGCCTCTCCTACAATGAGCAGTTCTTC. Its translation is CASSPGLSYNEQFF.

The chain joins TRBV4-2 to TRBJ2-7; D is ambiguous. With 4 bases removed from V and 4 bases from J, the gap between germline ends came to 14 bases. The CDR3 runs 14 residues. The V gene's germline CDR1 is LGHNA and CDR2 YNFKEQ. CDR3 nucleotide sequence: TGTGCCAGCAGCCCAAGCGCTGTAGAGTACGAGCAGTACTTC. Its protein is CASSPSAVEYEQYF.

This chain joins TRBV9 and TRBJ2-2, with D perhaps matching TRBD2 (5 bases). The CDR3 covers 15 residues. From germline, CDR1 is SGDLS and CDR2 YYNGEE. V was pared by 2 bases and J by 7 bases, with 15 bases between. CDR3 protein: CASSVSGISGGELFF. The CDR3 DNA is TGTGCCAGCAGCGTTTCCGGGATCTCGGGCGGGGAGCTGTTTTTT.

The chain uses TRBV19 and TRBJ1-3; 7 nucleotides align to TRBD1. The CDR3 extends over 18 amino acids. The J segment lost 0 bases and the V segment lost 5 bases, leaving 13 bases of the junction unmatched. Germline loops: CDR1 LNHDA, CDR2 SQIVND (reference sequence). CDR3 DNA: TGTGCCAGTAGTCAAACTTCAACAGGGGTGAACTCTGGAAACACCATATATTTT. Encoded protein: CASSQTSTGVNSGNTIYF.

V gene TRBV2 combines with J gene TRBJ1-1; D not resolved. V was shortened by 2 bases and J by 2 bases, with 6 bases between the two germline ends. Germline-derived CDR1 and CDR2 are SNHLY and FYNNEI. This CDR3 is built from 13 residues. For the CDR3, the DNA is TGTGCCAGCAGTGAACTAGAAAACACTGAAGCTTTCTTT. It yields the protein CASSELENTEAFF.

CDR3 coding DNA: TGTGCCAGCGGGGCTAGGGAGACCCAGTACTTC. It yields the protein CASGARETQYF. V gene TRBV12-3 or TRBV12-4 combines with J gene TRBJ2-5; D may be TRBD1 (5 bases). The CDR3 is made up of 11 amino acids. Trimming cost V 8 bases and J 5 bases, with 9 bases left between them.

This clone has more than one count but fewer than ten. V is TRBV7-9 and J is TRBJ1-2; D perhaps matches TRBD1 (5 bases). CDR3 length: 11 amino acids. The V gene lost 8 bases and the J gene lost 8 bases, with 12 bases spanning the gap. Germline CDR1 reads SEHNR; CDR2 reads FQNEAQ (reference sequence). The CDR3 protein is CASSGVRGYTF. The CDR3 DNA reads TGTGCCAGCTCGGGGGTCCGAGGCTACACCTTC.

This clone has just one count. CDR3 amino acids: CASSLGTGGEKLFF. In DNA, the CDR3 is TGTGCCAGCAGTTTGGGGACAGGGGGCGAAAAACTGTTTTTT. This sequence joins TRBV6-5 and TRBJ1-4, with 12 nucleotides matching TRBD1. The trim removed 4 bases at V and 8 bases at J, leaving 2 bases unmatched. The CDR3 runs to 14 residues. Germline V lookup: CDR1 MNHEY, CDR2 SVGAGI.

The gene calls are TRBV2 and TRBJ2-1, with D maybe TRBD2 (5 bases). The CDR3 runs 15 residues. Trimming shortened V by 1 base and J by 2 bases, and 9 bases separated the two germline ends. Germline values: CDR1 SNHLY, CDR2 FYNNEI. The CDR3 sequence is CASSEGGIPYNEQFF. DNA of the CDR3: TGTGCCAGCAGTGAAGGAGGGATCCCCTACAATGAGCAGTTCTTC.

V is TRBV20-1 and J is TRBJ2-1, with a possible D match to TRBD1 (5 bases). Between the trimmed V and J ends, which lost 6 bases and 8 bases, there was a span of 11 bases. There are 11 residues in the CDR3. The germline V gene has CDR1 DFQATT and CDR2 SNEGSKA (reference sequence). The CDR3 DNA reads TGCAGTGCCCTCTCCAGGGATGAGCAGTTCTTC. This codes for CSALSRDEQFF.

The V and J genes are TRBV5-1 and TRBJ1-4; TRBD1 is a possible D gene (6 bases). The CDR3 covers 15 residues. The V end lost 1 base, the J end lost 5 bases, and 12 bases lay between the germline ends. Germline assignment: CDR1 SGHRS and CDR2 YFSETQ. CDR3: CASSLHGQTNEKLFF. The CDR3 DNA is TGCGCCAGCAGCTTGCATGGACAGACCAATGAAAAACTGTTTTTT.

The rearrangement links TRBV14 to TRBJ1-1, with D perhaps matching TRBD1 (6 bases). Germline V lookup: CDR1 SGHDN, CDR2 FVKESK. The CDR3 consists of 14 residues. Trimming took 1 base from V and 5 from J, leaving 11 bases between them. The CDR3 DNA follows: TGTGCCAGCAGCCAAGGCAGGACAGCTACTGAAGCTTTCTTT. Amino acid sequence: CASSQGRTATEAFF.

The table lists this clone with a count of one. The chain has TRBV24-1 and TRBJ2-5, with 9 bases aligning to TRBD1. This CDR3 has 16 amino acids. Germline V gene sequence: CDR1 KGHDR, CDR2 SFDVKD. J lost 5 bases, V lost 4 bases, and 10 bases had no gene match. The CDR3: CATSEPGTGYLETQYF. The DNA of the CDR3 is TGTGCCACCAGTGAACCCGGGACAGGGTATTTGGAGACCCAGTACTTC.

The V and J genes are TRBV6-6 and TRBJ1-1, with a possible D match to TRBD1 (6 bases). V lost 5 bases to trimming and J lost 1 base, with 20 bases between them. CDR3 length: 17 residues. CDR1 and CDR2 from the germline V gene are MNHNY and SVGAGI (reference sequence). The CDR3 nucleotides read TGTGCCAGCAGTCCATCCCTGGCCGGGGGGCCGAACACTGAAGCTTTCTTT. This encodes CASSPSLAGGPNTEAFF.

The chain couples TRBV2 to TRBJ1-3; 7 bases are shared with TRBD1. With V trimmed by 7 bases and J by 2 bases, 5 bases remained unmatched. From germline, CDR1 is SNHLY and CDR2 FYNNEI. The CDR3 has 14 amino acids. DNA of the CDR3: TGTGCCAGCATAACTGACAGGGCTGGAAACACCATATATTTT. Protein: CASITDRAGNTIYF.

The chain combines TRBV3-1 (or the pseudogene TRBV3-2) with TRBJ2-1, with D unclear. The V and J ends lost 2 bases and 5 bases respectively, with 7 bases between them. CDR3 length: 13 residues. CDR1 is LGHDT and CDR2 is YNNKEL in the germline V gene (reference sequence). In DNA, the CDR3 is TGTGCCAGCAGCCAATGGGCCAACAATGAGCAGTTCTTC. As protein: CASSQWANNEQFF.

V usage is TRBV5-6 and J usage is TRBJ1-1, with 8 bases aligning to TRBD1. Germline CDR1 and CDR2: SGHDT and YYEEEE. The CDR3 runs to 18 residues. The J segment lost 1 base and the V segment lost 2 bases, leaving 13 bases of the junction unmatched. The CDR3 region has the DNA TGTGCCAGCAGCTTCAGGGTGACAGGGGTATGGGAGAACACTGAAGCTTTCTTT. It encodes CASSFRVTGVWENTEAFF.

J is TRBJ2-1 and V is TRBV5-1, with 11 bases aligning to TRBD2. The CDR3 totals 15 residues. Germline CDR1 and CDR2: SGHRS and YFSETQ. V trimming: 1 base; J trimming: 10 bases; junction bases outside the gene matches: 7. The CDR3 reads CASSLSLAGGREQFF. Written as DNA, the CDR3 is TGCGCCAGCAGCTTGTCCCTAGCGGGGGGACGGGAGCAGTTCTTC.

The chain links TRBV5-4 to TRBJ2-3, with D unresolved. The V end lost 2 bases, the J end lost 1 base, and 14 bases lay between the germline ends. Germline-derived CDR1 and CDR2 are SGHNT and YYREEE (reference sequence). The CDR3 sequence is 16 residues long. CDR3 region: CASSFTASPGTDTQYF. The CDR3 DNA reads TGTGCCAGCAGCTTTACCGCGAGCCCGGGCACAGATACGCAGTATTTT. Variable domain in full (rest from reference TRBV5-4 and TRBJ2-3): ETGVTQSPTHLIKTRGQQVTLRCSSQSGHNTVSWYQQALGQGPQFIFQYYREEENGRGNFPPRFSGLQFPNYSSELNVNALELDDSALYLCASSFTASPGTDTQYFGPGTRLTVL.

The chain recombines TRBV7-9 with TRBJ1-6; D is possibly TRBD1 (6 bases). The CDR3 extends over 17 amino acids. Germline lookup yields CDR1 SEHNR and CDR2 FQNEAQ (reference sequence). V was clipped by 5 bases and J by 5 bases, with 19 bases between them. Here the CDR3 DNA reads TGTGCCAGCAGCCCCCCCGGCGGGGGGCACGATAATTCACCCCTCCACTTT. It is translated as CASSPPGGGHDNSPLHF. Complete variable domain (other parts from reference TRBV7-9 and TRBJ1-6): DTGVSQNPRHKITKRGQNVTFRCDPISEHNRLYWYRQTLGQGPEFLTYFQNEAQLEKSRLLSDRFSAERPKGSFSTLEIQRTEQGDSAMYLCASSPPGGGHDNSPLHFGNGTRLTVT.

This chain joins TRBV28 and TRBJ1-5; 9 bases agree with TRBD1. V shed 1 base and J 0 bases; nucleotides not matched to a gene: 4. In germline, CDR1 is MDHEN, CDR2 SYDVKM. This CDR3 has 17 residues. The CDR3 loop is CASSLSVGQGSNQPQHF. The CDR3 DNA reads as TGTGCCAGCAGTTTATCCGTGGGACAGGGTAGCAATCAGCCCCAGCATTTT.

The chain employs TRBV10-2 and TRBJ2-7; 10 bases align to TRBD1. V dropped 6 bases and J dropped 0; count of bases not matched to a gene: 2. This CDR3 is built from 14 residues. The germline V gene encodes CDR1 WSHSY and CDR2 SAAADI. The CDR3 bases are TGCGCCAGCAGACGGGACAGGGGCTCCTACGAGCAGTACTTC. Translated: CASRRDRGSYEQYF.

This clone has a handful of counts. This chain uses TRBV7-2 with TRBJ1-5; D unclear. Deletions cut 3 bases from V and 0 bases from J, with 12 bases between. The CDR3 sequence is 16 residues long. Germline-derived CDR1 and CDR2 are SGHTA and FQGNSA. The CDR3 coding sequence is TGTGCCAGCAGCTTTAGCGGGCAATATAGCAATCAGCCCCAGCATTTT. Protein sequence: CASSFSGQYSNQPQHF.